Following are 21 T cell receptor beta chains from one sample sequenced in a study of T cells in tumors after PD-1 blockade. Profiled with immunoSEQ multiplex PCR; TCRdb holds only in-frame clones, not every one. The sample includes 45,000 to 60,000 clones, 75% to 85% of them seen just once. This sample comprised PBMCs, obtained before anti-PD-1 treatment. Source of these receptors: a human donor with basal cell carcinoma.

The chain joins TRBV5-1 to TRBJ1-1; the D gene is possibly TRBD1 (5 bases). The germline V gene has CDR1 SGHRS and CDR2 YFSETQ. This CDR3 has 13 residues. V lost 0 bases, J lost 5 bases, and 8 bases lay in between. CDR3 residues: CASSLAEGTEAFF. The DNA of the CDR3 is TGCGCCAGCAGCTTGGCCGAGGGGACTGAAGCTTTCTTT.

The rearrangement joins TRBV7-9 to TRBJ2-5, with 11 bases aligning to TRBD2. Germline V lookup: CDR1 SEHNR, CDR2 FQNEAQ (reference sequence). V shed 4 bases, J shed 1 base, and the junction held 8 bases outside the gene matches. The CDR3 consists of 17 residues. CDR3 residues: CASSSFGTSGGQETQYF. As DNA, the CDR3 is TGTGCCAGCAGCTCATTCGGGACTAGCGGAGGCCAAGAGACCCAGTACTTC. Full variable domain (missing parts from reference TRBV7-9 and TRBJ2-5): DTGVSQNPRHKITKRGQNVTFRCDPISEHNRLYWYRQTLGQGPEFLTYFQNEAQLEKSRLLSDRFSAERPKGSFSTLEIQRTEQGDSAMYLCASSSFGTSGGQETQYFGPGTRLLVL.

The gene calls are TRBV7-2 and TRBJ1-2; no clear D gene. CDR1 SGHTA and CDR2 FQGNSA come from the germline V gene. The CDR3 is 15 amino acids. The V end was cut by 5 bases, the J end by 4 bases, with 17 bases between. The CDR3 spells CASSPLPGPIYGYTF. CDR3 bases: TGTGCCAGCAGCCCACTTCCGGGCCCCATCTATGGCTACACCTTC.

The chain employs TRBV5-8 and TRBJ1-5, with a possible D match to TRBD1 (5 bases). The CDR3 loop spans 15 amino acids. Trimming left V 4 bases short and J 5 bases short, with 16 bases between. Germline V gives CDR1 SGHTS, CDR2 YDEGEE. The CDR3 here is CASSEGRVEYQPQHF. DNA for the CDR3: TGTGCCAGCAGCGAAGGCAGGGTAGAGTATCAGCCCCAGCATTTT.

The chain combines TRBV3-1 (or the pseudogene TRBV3-2) with TRBJ2-5, with a possible D match to TRBD1 (6 bases). The CDR3 is 13 residues long. Trimming removed 7 bases from V and 1 base from J, with 10 bases in between. Germline values: CDR1 LGHDT, CDR2 YNNKEL (reference sequence). The CDR3 region is CASNGQFQETQYF. CDR3 DNA: TGTGCCAGCAATGGACAGTTCCAAGAGACCCAGTACTTC.

V is TRBV19 and J is TRBJ2-3; weak D call: TRBD1 (6 bases). The V end was cut by 4 bases, the J end by 6 bases, with 14 bases between. Germline V CDR1 and CDR2: LNHDA, SQIVND (reference sequence). The CDR3 is made up of 14 amino acids. This CDR3 reads CASSTQGKMDTQYF. The CDR3 nucleotides are TGTGCCAGTAGTACGCAGGGGAAAATGGATACGCAGTATTTT. Combining the CDR3 with reference TRBV19 and TRBJ2-3 gives the whole variable domain DGGITQSPKYLFRKEGQNVTLSCEQNLNHDAMYWYRQDPGQGLRLIYYSQIVNDFQKGDIAEGYSVSREKKESFPLTVTSAQKNPTAFYLCASSTQGKMDTQYFGPGTRLTVL.

This clone was seen once. V gene TRBV5-1 combines with J gene TRBJ1-6; D may be TRBD1 (5 bases). The germline V gene encodes CDR1 SGHRS and CDR2 YFSETQ. The CDR3 runs 14 residues. V lost 0 bases, J lost 10 bases, and 11 bases lay in between. Here the CDR3 DNA reads TGCGCCAGCAGCTTGGCCGGGGACGCGTCACCCCTCCACTTT. As protein: CASSLAGDASPLHF.

The chain is built from TRBV27 and TRBJ1-6; D uncertain. CDR1 is MNHEY and CDR2 is SMNVEV in the germline V gene (reference sequence). This CDR3 region has 14 residues. The V and J ends lost 5 bases and 4 bases respectively, with 9 bases between them. CDR3 protein: CASSPPQYNSPLHF. The DNA of the CDR3 is TGTGCCAGCAGTCCTCCACAATATAATTCACCCCTCCACTTT.

The V and J genes are TRBV6-5 and TRBJ1-1, with a possible D match to TRBD1 (5 bases). Germline CDR1 is MNHEY and CDR2 is SVGAGI. V was clipped by 3 bases and J by 1 base, with 6 bases between them. The CDR3 sequence is 13 residues long. The CDR3 nucleotides are TGTGCCAGCAGTTATGGGGGGAACACTGAAGCTTTCTTT. This codes for CASSYGGNTEAFF.

V is TRBV5-5 and J is TRBJ2-1, with D possibly being TRBD2 (8 bases). The CDR3 length is 17 residues. The V and J ends lost 0 bases and 3 bases respectively, with 16 bases between them. Germline CDR1 reads SGHKS; CDR2 reads YYEKEE (reference sequence). The CDR3 DNA reads as TGTGCCAGCAGCTTGGCCCCGGGAGGGGGCAACTACAATGAGCAGTTCTTC. Translated: CASSLAPGGGNYNEQFF.

Only a few counts were recorded for this clone. The V and J genes are TRBV7-9 and TRBJ1-1; D is perhaps TRBD1 (5 bases). CDR1 is SEHNR and CDR2 is FQNEAQ in the germline V gene (reference sequence). The V end lost 5 bases, the J end lost 0 bases, and 10 bases lay between the germline ends. There are 14 residues in the CDR3. CDR3 sequence: CASSTQQVNTEAFF. In DNA form, the CDR3 reads TGTGCCAGCAGCACCCAACAGGTGAACACTGAAGCTTTCTTT.

CDR3 bases: TGTGCCAGCAGCGCCGCCGGAAGGTCGACCGGGGAGCTGTTTTTT. Encoded protein: CASSAAGRSTGELFF. The chain has TRBV9 and TRBJ2-2; D remains ambiguous. The CDR3 contains 15 residues. Per germline, CDR1 SGDLS and CDR2 YYNGEE. The V and J ends lost 3 bases and 5 bases respectively, with 14 bases between them.

The V gene is TRBV20-1, the J gene TRBJ1-5, with D unresolved. Germline V lookup: CDR1 DFQATT, CDR2 SNEGSKA (reference sequence). V was cut by 3 bases and J by 0 bases, with 18 bases left in between. The CDR3 runs 17 residues. CDR3 in DNA: TGCAGTGCTAGTGGGATCGGCATAGTAAATAGCAATCAGCCCCAGCATTTT. Translating it yields CSASGIGIVNSNQPQHF.

The rearrangement links TRBV19 to TRBJ1-1, with D perhaps matching TRBD1 (5 bases). Trimming pared 5 bases from V and 0 bases from J, leaving 13 bases between. Per the germline V gene, CDR1 is LNHDA and CDR2 is SQIVND (reference sequence). The CDR3 runs to 15 residues. In DNA, the CDR3 is TGTGCCAGTAGTGCGGCAGGGAGTATGAACACTGAAGCTTTCTTT. Encoded protein: CASSAAGSMNTEAFF.

The chain employs TRBV6-4 and TRBJ2-6; tentatively, D is TRBD1 (6 bases). Germline V lookup: CDR1 MRHNA, CDR2 SNTAGT. V dropped 5 bases and J dropped 0 bases, with 11 bases sitting between them. There are 16 residues in the CDR3. The CDR3 region is CASSPDSSSGANVLTF. The CDR3 DNA is TGTGCCAGCAGTCCGGACAGTAGCTCTGGGGCCAACGTCCTGACTTTC.

The chain combines TRBV7-2 with TRBJ2-3; 9 nucleotides line up with TRBD1. CDR1 is SGHTA and CDR2 is FQGNSA in the germline V gene. The J segment lost 4 bases and the V segment lost 4 bases, leaving 6 bases of the junction unmatched. The CDR3 spans 15 residues. The CDR3 coding sequence is TGTGCCAGCAGCTACCTCGGACAGGGGTCAGATACGCAGTATTTT. Protein: CASSYLGQGSDTQYF.

The chain has TRBV5-4 and TRBJ1-1, with D unresolved. CDR3 length: 15 residues. Trimming took 0 bases from V and 1 from J, leaving 10 bases between them. Per germline, CDR1 SGHNT and CDR2 YYREEE (reference sequence). CDR3 sequence reads: CASSLDNNWNTEAFF. The CDR3 DNA follows: TGTGCCAGCAGCTTGGATAACAATTGGAACACTGAAGCTTTCTTT.

This sequence joins TRBV23-1 and TRBJ1-6; D gene unclear. TRBV23-1 has ORF status, its function being uncertain. This CDR3 region has 16 residues. The V gene lost 2 bases and the J gene lost 8 bases, with 16 bases spanning the gap. CDR3 in DNA: TGCGCCAGCAGTCAAACGGGGTCAACCTTGGATTCACCCCTCCACTTT. Protein: CASSQTGSTLDSPLHF.

The chain combines TRBV19 with TRBJ2-2; the match to TRBD1 covers 8 bases. CDR3 size: 17 residues. Germline values: CDR1 LNHDA, CDR2 SQIVND (reference sequence). V lost 6 bases, J lost 0 bases, and 9 bases stayed unmatched. The chain's CDR3 is CASRDLPGQANTGELFF. In nucleotides, the CDR3 is TGTGCCAGTAGGGACTTACCGGGACAGGCGAACACCGGGGAGCTGTTTTTT.

The J gene is TRBJ2-6, the V gene TRBV5-1; no clear D. The CDR3 has 14 residues. Germline V lookup: CDR1 SGHRS, CDR2 YFSETQ. The V gene lost 4 bases and the J gene lost 2 bases, with 7 bases spanning the gap. The CDR3 DNA sequence: TGCGCCAGCAGCGTTAACCCTGGGGCCAACGTCCTGACTTTC. The encoded protein is CASSVNPGANVLTF. Variable domain in full (rest from reference TRBV5-1 and TRBJ2-6): KAGVTQTPRYLIKTRGQQVTLSCSPISGHRSVSWYQQTPGQGLQFLFEYFSETQRNKGNFPGRFSGRQFSNSRSEMNVSTLELGDSALYLCASSVNPGANVLTFGAGSRLTVL.

The chain has TRBV3-1 (or the pseudogene TRBV3-2) and TRBJ2-3; D is unresolved. V was pared by 0 bases and J by 0 bases, with 16 bases between. Germline values: CDR1 LGHDT, CDR2 YNNKEL (reference sequence). CDR3 length: 18 amino acids. The CDR3 sequence is CASSQEGSSRTSTDTQYF. Here the CDR3 DNA reads TGTGCCAGCAGCCAAGAAGGTAGCAGCAGAACTAGCACAGATACGCAGTATTTT.